The sequence of this T cell receptor (beta chain) was determined in a study of blood T cell repertoires in COVID-19 (dated by TCRdb to between 2020 and 2021). Study-wide context: The collaborator samples originated in the United States, Italy and Spain and spanned the acute and convalescent phases of COVID-19. The material from the prospective study consisted of cDNA or gDNA derived from T cells, B-cell-depleted T cells, or PBMCs. Deeply sampled blood TCRbeta repertoires from subjects exposed to, actively infected with, or recovered from COVID-19 were included in the dataset. The repertoires were released in a freely available public database intended as a resource for research on the immune response to SARS-CoV-2. The samples were drawn from two sources: the first 160 participants of the ongoing ImmuneRACE study, and over 950 subjects contributed by 6 global collaborators. The sample metadata nearly always contained a de-identified subject ID, COVID-19 status, age in years and sex. Where available, HLA class I and class II types were obtained from metadata supplied by the sample provider rather than from assay-based typing. Broader findings and caveats from the paper: The quantity of clinical and demographic metadata differed by source and by participant and was supplied without curation.

The CDR3 goes from the cysteine to the phenylalanine over 13 residues. Only the CDR3 part of the read is kept: 39 bases, read in frame from the first base. CDR1 and CDR2, per the germline V gene, are SGHRS and YFSETQ. Trimming at the junction amounts to 5 bases on V and 2 bases on J, and the germline ends lie 10 bases apart. The collaborating institutions used their own protocols to collect whole blood in K2EDTA tubes. Collaborator samples were shipped for TCRbeta analysis as frozen whole blood, isolated PBMCs, or DNA extracted from either sample type. TCRbeta CDR3 regions were amplified from genomic DNA using the immunoSEQ Assay, a bias-controlled multiplex PCR. As for the authors' bioinformatics: Within the assay, amplification of reference gene primers was used to estimate how many nucleated cells each sample contained. Sequence reads were collapsed and filtered to measure the absolute abundance of every unique TCRbeta CDR3 rearrangement. For each sample, productive Simpson clonality was calculated as the square root of Simpson's diversity index across productive rearrangements. What TCRdb holds here is the immuneACCESS table cut down to in-frame rearrangements. Part of the clones is not present; checked against another copy, under half of the missing clones reflect an unresolved V gene, and the others are unexplained. From that table come the V and J calls and clone size; the DNA was used to work out D and trimming. This sample lists 120,000 to 150,000 clones; approximately 85% were detected once. The ten largest clones add up to 2.5% to 3% of the sample.

Note on this clone: It lacks a known antigen. Base-call qualities are not available, and no considerably larger clone is one nucleotide away.

The V and J segments used are TRBV5-1 and TRBJ2-5; TRBD1 is possibly the D segment (5 matching bases). The sequencing input was peripheral blood. The origin of this receptor is a man in his fifties or sixties with acute or convalescent COVID-19. The base sequence is TGCGCCAGCAGATTGCAGGGTCAAGAGACCCAGTACTTC. This encodes CASRLQGQETQYF.